This T cell receptor beta chain was recorded in a study of T cell responses to AZD1222 COVID-19 vaccine. Study conclusions and caveats: Two AZD1222 doses significantly raised spike-specific TCR breadth and depth over controls. Scientists sampled the repertoires only once the peak T cell response had passed. Unmutated variant regions are reportedly targeted by nearly half of spike-specific TCRs.

Some clones are missing from TCRdb's copy, which holds only in-frame ones; the method was immunoSEQ multiplex PCR. The profile shows 140,000 or so clones, around 91% of them singletons. The CDR3 is 13 residues long. J lost 4 bases, V lost 5 bases, and 3 bases had no gene match. Germline-derived CDR1 and CDR2 are ENHRY and SYGVKD. Remarks on this clone: What it binds is not known.

The sample was peripheral blood, taken on day 0 of AZD1222 vaccination. The V and J genes are TRBV10-3 and TRBJ1-2, with 8 bases aligning to TRBD1. This sequence was found in an adult in good health. This CDR3 reads CAISSDRAYGYTF. In DNA form, the CDR3 reads TGTGCCATCAGTTCGGACAGGGCCTATGGCTACACCTTC.